This entry lists 9 T cell receptor beta chains sequenced from one sample in a study of Tregs in tolerant kidney transplant recipients. The repertoire was sequenced with immunoSEQ multiplex PCR; TCRdb's copy has only in-frame clones and lacks some. The sample records about 240,000 clones, about 86% being singletons. Sample: CD4+ T cells from blood. Every receptor here comes from a human donor in good health.

The V gene is TRBV7-3, the J gene TRBJ2-1; TRBD2 agrees at 12 bases. Unmatched junction bases numbered 4, after V lost 5 bases and J lost 5 bases. Germline CDR1 reads SGHTA; CDR2 reads FQGTGA. This CDR3 region has 15 residues. CDR3 protein: CASSPTSGGNNEQFF. The CDR3 DNA reads TGTGCCAGCAGCCCGACTAGCGGGGGAAACAATGAGCAGTTCTTC.

The chain has TRBV5-1 and TRBJ1-3; D not certain. Germline CDR1 reads SGHRS; CDR2 reads YFSETQ. There are 15 residues in the CDR3. The ends were cut back, 1 base at V and 4 bases at J, with 12 bases in the middle. CDR3 nucleotide sequence: TGCGCCAGCAGCTTGAGACCTTCGGGGGGAAACACCATATATTTT. Translation: CASSLRPSGGNTIYF.

This chain connects TRBV7-8 to TRBJ1-5; a possible D gene is TRBD1 (5 bases). CDR3 size: 16 residues. The germline CDR1 and CDR2 sequences are SGHVS and FQNEAQ. Trimming removed 5 bases from V and 9 bases from J, with 23 bases in between. The chain's CDR3 is CASSPFRVRGLRPQHF. The CDR3 DNA reads TGTGCCAGCAGCCCTTTCAGGGTTAGGGGTTTGAGGCCCCAGCATTTT.

The V call is TRBV4-2, the J call TRBJ1-2, with TRBD1 identical over 7 bases. CDR1 is LGHNA, CDR2 YNFKEQ, per germline. CDR3 length: 14 amino acids. Trimming removed 6 bases from V and 6 bases from J; junction bases left unmatched: 10. CDR3 sequence: CASSPLTGMHGYTF. Here the CDR3 DNA reads TGTGCCAGCAGTCCCTTGACAGGGATGCATGGCTACACCTTC.

The chain couples TRBV7-9 to TRBJ2-1; 7 positions agree with TRBD2. This CDR3 region has 16 residues. Losses at the gene ends were 1 base for V and 2 bases for J; bases not matched to a gene: 5. Germline V gene lookup returns CDR1 SEHNR and CDR2 FQNEAQ (reference sequence). CDR3 in DNA: TGTGCCAGCAGCTTAGTATGGGGGACTACCTACAATGAGCAGTTCTTC. Amino acids: CASSLVWGTTYNEQFF.

The chain uses TRBV5-1 and TRBJ2-1; 9 positions match TRBD2. V shed 0 bases, J shed 4 bases, and the junction held 8 bases outside the gene matches. Germline values: CDR1 SGHRS, CDR2 YFSETQ. The CDR3 is made up of 17 amino acids. The CDR3: CASSLASGATNYNEQFF. The CDR3 DNA follows: TGCGCCAGCAGCTTGGCTAGCGGGGCAACGAATTACAATGAGCAGTTCTTC.

The rearrangement links TRBV18 to TRBJ2-7; D uncertain. The CDR3 has 13 residues. CDR1 and CDR2 (germline): KGHSH, LQKENI. Trimming removed 6 bases at V and 3 bases at J, with 12 bases between. The CDR3 here is CASSETISYEQYF. The CDR3 DNA follows: TGTGCCAGCTCGGAGACCATTAGCTACGAGCAGTACTTC.

This clone has a handful of counts. An end of the junction differs from the germline gene, which may be a read error. The chain recombines TRBV11-2 with TRBJ2-7; TRBD1 matches 7 bases. Germline lookup yields CDR1 SGHAT and CDR2 FQNNGV. The CDR3 length is 12 residues. Here the CDR3 DNA reads TGTGCCAGCAGCATAGACAGGGTCGAGCAGTACTTC. Translating gives CASSIDRVEQYF.

This rearrangement joins TRBV19 to TRBJ1-2; 9 positions match TRBD1. Germline CDR1 LNHDA, CDR2 SQIVND (reference sequence). V lost 4 bases, J lost 4 bases, and 10 bases stayed unmatched. The CDR3 covers 16 residues. The CDR3 sequence is CASSKDRGIYLYGYTF. The CDR3, as DNA: TGTGCCAGTAGTAAGGACAGGGGCATTTACCTCTATGGCTACACCTTC.